This TCR beta chain was found in a study of shared clonotypes between healthy human individuals. V lost 6 bases and J lost 4, with 16 bases in between. Germline V lookup: CDR1 SEHNR, CDR2 FQNEAQ (reference sequence). There are 14 residues in the CDR3. This table comes from immunoSEQ multiplex PCR, and its TCRdb copy is limited to in-frame clones, with some not included. The data hold millions of clones, with roughly 95% observed a single time. The sequenced material came from naive CD4+ T cells sorted from blood. As for subset: CD45RA+ positively selected. This sequence joins TRBV7-9 and TRBJ2-7; D is possibly TRBD1 (6 bases). This clonotype was sampled from a man in his late teens or twenties in good health. As DNA, the CDR3 is TGTGCCAGCAGTCGGTTAGGGGGTTTTTACGAGCAGTACTTC. It specifies CASSRLGGFYEQYF.